This TCR beta chain was sequenced in a study of graft-versus-host responses after intestinal transplantation. On the study more broadly: Transplant types were multivisceral, liver-intestinal, or isolated intestinal.

Measured with immunoSEQ multiplex PCR; TCRdb has only the in-frame clones, and not every one. The top ten hold over 0.3% of the sample, which has about 96,000 clones, more than 90% seen once. Comment on this clone: Its matching antigen is unknown.

The sequenced sample was unstimulated CD4+ T cells sorted from spleen or lymph node cells, obtained before intestinal transplant. The origin of this receptor is a human donor who received an intestinal transplant.

CDR3 protein: CASSREMNTEAFF. The CDR3 nucleotides read TGCGCCAGCAGCAGGGAAATGAACACTGAAGCTTTCTTT. This sequence joins TRBV5-1 and TRBJ1-1; unclear D gene. The V and J ends lost 4 bases and 0 bases respectively, with 7 bases between them. This CDR3 has 13 amino acids. Germline assignment: CDR1 SGHRS and CDR2 YFSETQ.